The rows below give T cell receptor beta chains drawn from one sample of a study of identifying expanded T cells in peripheral blood. Repertoires were generated with immunoSEQ multiplex PCR, while TCRdb's copy carries only in-frame clones and drops some. The data contain about 91,000 clones, about 91% of them singletons. Sequences were obtained from blood. These receptors came from a person aged 18 to 75 in good health. The CDR3 runs from the conserved cysteine through the conserved F or W. D genes are given only for firm matches. Rows give clone size only sometimes, using once, few, many, or a class for an expanded clone.

d_call: -; clone_size: -; v_call: TRBV28; j_call: TRBJ1-5; cdr3_aa: CASSLGVGNQPQHF; cdr3_nt: TGTGCCAGCAGTTTGGGGGTTGGCAATCAGCCCCAGCATTTT
d_call: TRBD1; clone_size: -; v_call: TRBV5-1; j_call: TRBJ1-1; cdr3_aa: CASSFETGVEAEAFF; cdr3_nt: TGCGCCAGCAGCTTTGAGACAGGGGTCGAGGCTGAAGCTTTCTTT
d_call: TRBD1; clone_size: -; v_call: TRBV9; j_call: TRBJ2-1; cdr3_aa: CASTGNRDRVSRYNEQFF; cdr3_nt: TGTGCCAGCACCGGAAACCGGGACAGGGTTTCACGCTACAATGAGCAGTTCTTC
d_call: -; clone_size: -; v_call: TRBV7-2; j_call: TRBJ2-5; cdr3_aa: CASSLDGQETQYF; cdr3_nt: TGTGCCAGCAGCTTGGACGGTCAAGAGACCCAGTACTTC
d_call: -; clone_size: -; v_call: TRBV14; j_call: TRBJ2-3; cdr3_aa: CASSRELGDTQYF; cdr3_nt: TGTGCCAGCAGCCGCGAACTAGGAGATACGCAGTATTTT
d_call: -; clone_size: -; v_call: TRBV9; j_call: TRBJ2-1; cdr3_aa: CASSVDLNNEQFF; cdr3_nt: TGTGCCAGCAGCGTAGACCTAAACAATGAGCAGTTCTTC
d_call: -; clone_size: few; v_call: TRBV30; j_call: TRBJ1-2; cdr3_aa: CAWSADLAAGYTF; cdr3_nt: TGTGCCTGGAGTGCCGATTTGGCGGCTGGCTACACCTTC
d_call: TRBD1; clone_size: -; v_call: TRBV11-3; j_call: TRBJ2-1; cdr3_aa: CASSLGGTGGEQFF; cdr3_nt: TGTGCCAGCAGCTTAGGGGGGACAGGGGGTGAGCAGTTCTTC
d_call: -; clone_size: -; v_call: TRBV9; j_call: TRBJ2-5; cdr3_aa: CASSVGLGGRETQYF; cdr3_nt: TGTGCCAGCAGCGTAGGACTAGGGGGCAGGGAGACCCAGTACTTC
d_call: TRBD1; clone_size: -; v_call: TRBV9; j_call: TRBJ2-2; cdr3_aa: CASSVQGANTGELFF; cdr3_nt: TGTGCCAGCAGCGTACAGGGGGCCAACACCGGGGAGCTGTTTTTT
d_call: TRBD2; clone_size: -; v_call: TRBV4-2; j_call: TRBJ2-3; cdr3_aa: CASSQIAGGPSDTQYF; cdr3_nt: TGTGCCAGCAGCCAAATAGCGGGAGGGCCAAGCGATACGCAGTATTTT
d_call: -; clone_size: -; v_call: TRBV2; j_call: TRBJ1-6; cdr3_aa: CATCRGSGSPLHF; cdr3_nt: TGTGCCACTTGCCGGGGCTCAGGTTCACCCCTCCACTTT
d_call: -; clone_size: -; v_call: TRBV7-2; j_call: TRBJ2-3; cdr3_aa: CASSLYTGAPSDTQYF; cdr3_nt: TGTGCCAGCAGCTTATATACCGGGGCCCCCTCGGATACGCAGTATTTT
d_call: TRBD2; clone_size: once; v_call: TRBV4-1; j_call: TRBJ2-5; cdr3_aa: CASSQERTSGEQETQYF; cdr3_nt: TGCGCCAGCAGCCAAGAAAGGACTAGCGGGGAGCAAGAGACCCAGTACTTC
d_call: -; clone_size: -; v_call: TRBV28; j_call: TRBJ2-7; cdr3_aa: CASSLSPRSYEQYF; cdr3_nt: TGTGCCAGCAGTTTAAGTCCCCGGTCCTACGAGCAGTACTTC
d_call: -; clone_size: -; v_call: TRBV12-5; j_call: TRBJ1-1; cdr3_aa: CASGLDARGRDTEAFF; cdr3_nt: TGTGCTAGTGGTTTGGACGCCAGGGGCAGGGACACTGAAGCTTTCTTT